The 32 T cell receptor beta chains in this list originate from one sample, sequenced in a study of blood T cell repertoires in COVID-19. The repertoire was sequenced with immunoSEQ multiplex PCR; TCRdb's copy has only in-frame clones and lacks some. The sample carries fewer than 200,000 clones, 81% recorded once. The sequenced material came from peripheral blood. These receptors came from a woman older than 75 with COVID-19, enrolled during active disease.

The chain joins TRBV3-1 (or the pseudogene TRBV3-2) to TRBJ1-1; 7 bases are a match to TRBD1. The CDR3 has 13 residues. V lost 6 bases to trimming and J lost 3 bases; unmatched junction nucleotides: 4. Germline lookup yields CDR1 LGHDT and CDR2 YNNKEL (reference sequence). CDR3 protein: CASRQGLYTEAFF. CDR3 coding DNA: TGTGCCAGCAGACAGGGGCTGTACACTGAAGCTTTCTTT.

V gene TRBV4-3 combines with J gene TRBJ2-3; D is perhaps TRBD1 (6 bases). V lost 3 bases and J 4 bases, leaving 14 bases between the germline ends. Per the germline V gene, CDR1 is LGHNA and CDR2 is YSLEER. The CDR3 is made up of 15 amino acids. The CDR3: CASSHPETGADTQYF. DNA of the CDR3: TGCGCCAGCAGCCACCCCGAGACAGGCGCAGATACGCAGTATTTT.

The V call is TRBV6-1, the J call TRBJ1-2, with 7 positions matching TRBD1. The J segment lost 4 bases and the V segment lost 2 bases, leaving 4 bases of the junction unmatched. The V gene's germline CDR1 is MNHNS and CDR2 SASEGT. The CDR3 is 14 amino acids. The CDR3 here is CASSETGQVYGYTF. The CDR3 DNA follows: TGTGCCAGCAGTGAAACCGGACAGGTCTATGGCTACACCTTC.

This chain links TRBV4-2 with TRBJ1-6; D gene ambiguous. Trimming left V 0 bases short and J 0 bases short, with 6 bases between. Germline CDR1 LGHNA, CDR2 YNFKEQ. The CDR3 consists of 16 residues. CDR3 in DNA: TGTGCCAGCAGCCAAGAGTGGAGCTCCTATAATTCACCCCTCCACTTT. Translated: CASSQEWSSYNSPLHF.

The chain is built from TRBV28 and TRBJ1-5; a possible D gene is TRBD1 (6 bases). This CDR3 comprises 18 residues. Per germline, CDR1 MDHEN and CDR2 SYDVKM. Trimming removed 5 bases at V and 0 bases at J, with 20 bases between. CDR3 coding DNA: TGTGCCAGCAGTACTACGAGGGGGGGTCGGCCTAGCAATCAGCCCCAGCATTTT. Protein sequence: CASSTTRGGRPSNQPQHF. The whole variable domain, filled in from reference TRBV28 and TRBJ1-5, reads DVKVTQSSRYLVKRTGEKVFLECVQDMDHENMFWYRQDPGLGLRLIYFSYDVKMKEKGDIPEGYSVSREKKERFSLILESASTNQTSMYLCASSTTRGGRPSNQPQHFGDGTRLSIL.

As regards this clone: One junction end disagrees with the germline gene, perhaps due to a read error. This CDR3 reads CARSRGVGRLFF. CDR3 sequence (DNA): TGTGCCCGCAGCCGGGGGGTAGGGCGACTGTTTTTT. The chain recombines TRBV5-6 with TRBJ1-4; tentatively, D is TRBD1 (5 bases). Germline CDR1 and CDR2: SGHDT and YYEEEE. The CDR3 sequence is 12 residues long.

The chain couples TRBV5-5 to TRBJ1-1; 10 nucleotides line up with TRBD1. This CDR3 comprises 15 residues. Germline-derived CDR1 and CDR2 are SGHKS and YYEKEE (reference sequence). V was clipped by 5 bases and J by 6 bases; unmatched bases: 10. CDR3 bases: TGTGCCAGCAGATCGGTGACAGGGGGCATCTCTGAAGCTTTCTTT. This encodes CASRSVTGGISEAFF.

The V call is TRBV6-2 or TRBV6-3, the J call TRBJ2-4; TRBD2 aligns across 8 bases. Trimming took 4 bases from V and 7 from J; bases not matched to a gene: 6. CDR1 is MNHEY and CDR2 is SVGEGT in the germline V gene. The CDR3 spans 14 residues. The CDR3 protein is CASSSPGGGNIQYF. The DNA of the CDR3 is TGTGCCAGCAGTTCTCCCGGGGGGGGGAACATTCAGTACTTC.

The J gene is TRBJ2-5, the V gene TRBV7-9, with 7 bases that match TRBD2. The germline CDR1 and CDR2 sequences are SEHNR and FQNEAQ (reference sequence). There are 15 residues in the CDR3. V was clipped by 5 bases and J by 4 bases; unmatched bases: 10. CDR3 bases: TGTGCCAGCAGCGACAGTAGGGCTAGCGGAGAGACCCAGTACTTC. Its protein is CASSDSRASGETQYF.

The CDR3 bases are TGTGCCAGTAGCCAGGCCGAGAATAGCAATCAGCCCCAGCATTTT. It yields the protein CASSQAENSNQPQHF. V usage is TRBV19 and J usage is TRBJ1-5; D is unresolved. The length of the CDR3 is 15 residues. In germline, CDR1 is LNHDA, CDR2 SQIVND (reference sequence). V was shortened by 6 bases and J by 0 bases, with 12 bases between the two germline ends. Based on the CDR3 plus reference TRBV19 and TRBJ1-5, the full variable domain is DGGITQSPKYLFRKEGQNVTLSCEQNLNHDAMYWYRQDPGQGLRLIYYSQIVNDFQKGDIAEGYSVSREKKESFPLTVTSAQKNPTAFYLCASSQAENSNQPQHFGDGTRLSIL.

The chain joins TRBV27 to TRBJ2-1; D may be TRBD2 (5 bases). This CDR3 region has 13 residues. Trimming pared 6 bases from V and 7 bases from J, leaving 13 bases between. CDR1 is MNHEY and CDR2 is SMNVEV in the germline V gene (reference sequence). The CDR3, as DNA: TGTGCCAGCAGGTCATGGAGGACTAATGAGCAGTTCTTC. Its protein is CASRSWRTNEQFF.

For the CDR3, the DNA is TGTGCCACCAGTGATTCTAGGGGGACGAATGAAAAACTGTTTTTT. Its translation is CATSDSRGTNEKLFF. The gene calls are TRBV24-1 and TRBJ1-4, with D maybe TRBD1 (6 bases). The V gene's germline CDR1 is KGHDR and CDR2 SFDVKD. Trimming took 2 bases from V and 5 from J, leaving 11 bases between them. The CDR3 sequence is 15 residues long.

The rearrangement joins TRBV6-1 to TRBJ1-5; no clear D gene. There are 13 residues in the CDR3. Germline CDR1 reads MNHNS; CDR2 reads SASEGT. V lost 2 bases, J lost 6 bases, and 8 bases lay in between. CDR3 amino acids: CASSETTSQPQHF. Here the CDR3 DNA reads TGTGCCAGCAGTGAAACAACTAGTCAGCCCCAGCATTTT.

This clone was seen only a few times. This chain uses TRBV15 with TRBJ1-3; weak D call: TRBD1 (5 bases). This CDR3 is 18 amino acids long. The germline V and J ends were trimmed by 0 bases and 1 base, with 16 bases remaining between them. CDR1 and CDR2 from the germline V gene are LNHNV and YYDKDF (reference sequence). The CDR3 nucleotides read TGTGCCACCAGCAGAGATCGGCAGGGACTCCTTTCTGGAAACACCATATATTTT. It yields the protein CATSRDRQGLLSGNTIYF.

The CDR3 sequence: CASSVYPRTGNTIYF. CDR3 nucleotides: TGTGCCAGCAGCGTATATCCCCGTACTGGAAACACCATATATTTT. This rearrangement joins TRBV9 to TRBJ1-3; D gene unclear. V shed 1 base and J shed 2 bases, with 10 bases lying between them. Germline-derived CDR1 and CDR2 are SGDLS and YYNGEE. This CDR3 region has 15 residues.

The CDR3 protein is CASSSQGAGYGYTF. CDR3 in DNA: TGTGCCAGTAGTTCGCAGGGGGCTGGCTATGGCTACACCTTC. V and J are TRBV19 and TRBJ1-2; 8 bases align to TRBD1. Germline values: CDR1 LNHDA, CDR2 SQIVND (reference sequence). The CDR3 is 14 amino acids. After removal of 5 bases from V and 4 bases from J, the junction contained 6 bases not matched to a gene. The variable domain in full, with the rest retrieved from reference TRBV19 and TRBJ1-2, is DGGITQSPKYLFRKEGQNVTLSCEQNLNHDAMYWYRQDPGQGLRLIYYSQIVNDFQKGDIAEGYSVSREKKESFPLTVTSAQKNPTAFYLCASSSQGAGYGYTFGSGTRLTVV.

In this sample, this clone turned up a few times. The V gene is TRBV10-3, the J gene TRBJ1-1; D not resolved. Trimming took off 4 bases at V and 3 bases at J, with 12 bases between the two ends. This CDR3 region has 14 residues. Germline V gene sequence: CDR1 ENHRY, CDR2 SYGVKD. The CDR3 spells CAISGGFSDTEAFF. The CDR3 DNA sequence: TGTGCCATCAGTGGAGGATTCTCGGACACTGAAGCTTTCTTT.

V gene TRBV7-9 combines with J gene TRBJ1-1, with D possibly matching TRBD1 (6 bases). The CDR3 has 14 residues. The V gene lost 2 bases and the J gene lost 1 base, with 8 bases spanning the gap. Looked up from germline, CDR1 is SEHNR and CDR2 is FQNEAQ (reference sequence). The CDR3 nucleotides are TGTGCCAGCAGCTTAAGGGGACAGAACACTGAAGCTTTCTTT. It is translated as CASSLRGQNTEAFF.

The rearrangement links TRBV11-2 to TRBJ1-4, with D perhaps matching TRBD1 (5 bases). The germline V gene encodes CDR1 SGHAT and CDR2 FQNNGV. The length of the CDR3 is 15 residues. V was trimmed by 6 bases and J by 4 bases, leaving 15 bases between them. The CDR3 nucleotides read TGTGCCAGCAGGACTCGGGGGAATGATAATGAAAAACTGTTTTTT. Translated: CASRTRGNDNEKLFF.

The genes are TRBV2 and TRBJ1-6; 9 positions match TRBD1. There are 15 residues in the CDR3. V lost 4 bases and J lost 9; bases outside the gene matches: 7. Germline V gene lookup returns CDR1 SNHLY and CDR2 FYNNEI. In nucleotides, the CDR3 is TGTGCCAGCAGTGTGACGACAGGGGGTGGTTCACCCCTCCACTTT. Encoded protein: CASSVTTGGGSPLHF.

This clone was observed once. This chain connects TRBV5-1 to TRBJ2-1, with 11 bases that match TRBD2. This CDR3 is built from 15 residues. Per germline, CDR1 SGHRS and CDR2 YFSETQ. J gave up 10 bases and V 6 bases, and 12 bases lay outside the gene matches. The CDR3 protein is CASTLGASGGREQFF. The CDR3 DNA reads TGCGCCAGCACCCTTGGGGCTAGCGGGGGGCGAGAGCAGTTCTTC.

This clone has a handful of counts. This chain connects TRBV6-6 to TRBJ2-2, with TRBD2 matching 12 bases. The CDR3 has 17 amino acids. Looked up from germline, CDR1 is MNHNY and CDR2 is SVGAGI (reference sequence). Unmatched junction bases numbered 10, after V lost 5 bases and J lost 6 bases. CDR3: CASSPGLAGIRAGELFF. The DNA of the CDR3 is TGTGCCAGCAGTCCAGGACTAGCGGGGATACGGGCCGGGGAGCTGTTTTTT.

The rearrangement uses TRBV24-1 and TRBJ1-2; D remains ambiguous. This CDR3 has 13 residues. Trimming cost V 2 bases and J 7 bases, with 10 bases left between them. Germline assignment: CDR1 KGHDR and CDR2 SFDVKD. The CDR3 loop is CATSDSGYGGYTF. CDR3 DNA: TGTGCCACCAGTGATTCGGGTTACGGTGGCTACACCTTC.

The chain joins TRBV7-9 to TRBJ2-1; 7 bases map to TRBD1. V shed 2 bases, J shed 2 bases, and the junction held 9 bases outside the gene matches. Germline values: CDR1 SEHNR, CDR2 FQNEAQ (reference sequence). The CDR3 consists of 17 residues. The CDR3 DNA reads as TGTGCCAGCAGCTTAACACAGACAGGGAGCGCCTACAATGAGCAGTTCTTC. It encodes CASSLTQTGSAYNEQFF.

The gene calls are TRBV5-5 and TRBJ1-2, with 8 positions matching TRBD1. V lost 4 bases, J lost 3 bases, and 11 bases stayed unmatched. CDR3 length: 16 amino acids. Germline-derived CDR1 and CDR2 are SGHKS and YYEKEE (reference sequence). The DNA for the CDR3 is TGTGCCAGCAGCAATTCGTGGGACAGGAATTACTATGGCTACACCTTC. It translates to CASSNSWDRNYYGYTF.

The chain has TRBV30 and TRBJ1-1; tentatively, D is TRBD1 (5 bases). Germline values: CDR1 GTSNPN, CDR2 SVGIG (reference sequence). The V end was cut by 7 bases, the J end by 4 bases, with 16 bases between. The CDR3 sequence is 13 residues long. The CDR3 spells CAFSSGGSTEAFF. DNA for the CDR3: TGTGCCTTCTCCTCCGGGGGATCCACTGAAGCTTTCTTT.

The CDR3 region is CASSPGEGHYGYTF. CDR3 bases: TGTGCCAGCAGCCCGGGGGAAGGGCACTATGGCTACACCTTC. The chain employs TRBV3-1 (or the pseudogene TRBV3-2) and TRBJ1-2; D is possibly TRBD1 (5 bases). The CDR3 totals 14 residues. The germline gives CDR1 LGHDT, CDR2 YNNKEL (reference sequence). The ends were cut back, 4 bases at V and 3 bases at J, with 12 bases in the middle.

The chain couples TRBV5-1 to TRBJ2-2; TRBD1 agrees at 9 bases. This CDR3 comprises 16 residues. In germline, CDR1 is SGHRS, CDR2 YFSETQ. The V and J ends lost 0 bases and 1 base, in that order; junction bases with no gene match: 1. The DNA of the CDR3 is TGCGCCAGCAGCTTGGTGGACAGGGGGAACACCGGGGAGCTGTTTTTT. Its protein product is CASSLVDRGNTGELFF.

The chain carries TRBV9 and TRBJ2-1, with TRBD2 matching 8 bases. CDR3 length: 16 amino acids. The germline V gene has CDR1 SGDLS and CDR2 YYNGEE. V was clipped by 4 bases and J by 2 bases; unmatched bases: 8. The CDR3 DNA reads TGTGCCAGCAGCACCCGACTAGCGTCAGCCTACAATGAGCAGTTCTTC. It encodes CASSTRLASAYNEQFF.

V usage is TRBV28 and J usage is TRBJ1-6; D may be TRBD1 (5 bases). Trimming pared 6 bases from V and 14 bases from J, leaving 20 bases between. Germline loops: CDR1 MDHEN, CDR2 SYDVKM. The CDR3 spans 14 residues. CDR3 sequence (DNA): TGTGCCAGCAGCTCCCTGACAGAATGGGCAGCCCTCCACTTT. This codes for CASSSLTEWAALHF.

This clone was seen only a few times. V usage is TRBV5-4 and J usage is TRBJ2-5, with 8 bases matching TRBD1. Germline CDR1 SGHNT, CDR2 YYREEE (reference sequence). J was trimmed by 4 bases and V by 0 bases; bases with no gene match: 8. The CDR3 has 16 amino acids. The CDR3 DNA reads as TGTGCCAGCAGCTTGGTCAGGGGGCGAGGTATAGAGACCCAGTACTTC. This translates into CASSLVRGRGIETQYF.

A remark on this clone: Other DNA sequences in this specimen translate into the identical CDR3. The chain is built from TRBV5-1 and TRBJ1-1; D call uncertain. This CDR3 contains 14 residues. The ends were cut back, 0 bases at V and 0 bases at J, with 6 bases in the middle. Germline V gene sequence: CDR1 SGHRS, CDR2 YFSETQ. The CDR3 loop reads CASSLGGMNTEAFF. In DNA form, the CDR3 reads TGCGCCAGCAGCTTGGGTGGCATGAACACTGAAGCTTTCTTT.